The sequence of this T cell receptor (beta chain) was determined in a study of shared clonotypes between healthy human individuals (dated by TCRdb to the early 2020s). Background for the entire study: The cohort comprised a couple of women and a few men aged 18 to 49 years. To estimate repertoire size and how much clonotype sharing occurs between individuals, the study deeply sequenced the blood TCR repertoires of 5 or 6 healthy adults. Libraries were prepared and TCR repertoires were sequenced by different laboratories using diverse techniques, in order to increase sequencing depth and limit assay-specific biases. Leukapheresis yielded between about 0.94 and 8.9 billion PBMCs per donor.

Using the deep immunoSEQ assay, multiplex PCR amplified TCR CDR3 regions from genomic DNA. Extracted genomic DNA from each cell subset was distributed evenly across all wells of several immunoSEQ 96-well plates, and each plate was treated as a replicate. For unsorted PBMC, each replicate PCR was loaded with about 300 ng genomic DNA, equivalent to about 30,000 T cell genomes. Ten immunoSEQ deep assay plates were used to sequence unsorted PBMC genomic DNA. The purified libraries were quantified using a Qubit 3.0 fluorometer, sized with a Bioanalyzer 2100, and then quantified again using the KAPA Library Quantification kit. Every immunoSEQ 96-well plate was sequenced on a dedicated single-read 150-cycle Illumina NextSeq 550 flow cell. As for how the authors treated the data: Because only junctional sequences without quality scores were contained in the immunoSEQ output, filtering matching that applied to full-length reads could not be performed. To assign V/J genes and CDR3, sequences were annotated using PyIR, a Python wrapper for IgBLAST v1.9, with IMGT germline references. Reads were removed for weak V/J assignments (E-value above 1e-6), missing CDR3, stop codons, out-of-frame junctions, or ambiguous translated residues. V3J clonotypes were defined as sequences sharing the same inferred V gene, J gene, and CDR3 amino acid sequence. The percentage overlap between two repertoires was calculated by dividing the number of shared unique clonotypes by the size of the smaller repertoire. RTK rarefaction, the Chao1 estimator, and Recon v2.1 estimates of unobserved clonotypes were used to assess repertoire richness. The source is immuneACCESS, and TCRdb retained only in-frame sequences with V and J called. Part of the clones is not carried over; for the studies checked, unresolved V genes explain less than half of this, and the remainder is unexplained. D and trimming come from the DNA, and the V and J calls and clone size come from that table. This sample lists fewer than 600,000 clones; roughly four fifths were detected once. Approximately 12% of the sample comes from the top ten.

Overall study results and their limits: The small number of donors limited the genetic and exposure-history diversity represented. Sampling was restricted to blood, and TCR repertoires in tissues likely differ from the TCR repertoires found in blood. Pairwise subsampling indicated that sequencing depth was expected to affect the degree of clonotype sharing among donors.

A note on this clone: Its binding antigen is unknown. No per-base quality is available; no much larger clone lies one base away.

Healthy HIV-negative adults with no recently reported acute infections or vaccinations were included as donors. All donors were Caucasian adults living in Nashville, Tennessee, USA. For unsorted samples, 75 million to 90 million PBMCs were counted and genomic DNA was extracted with the QIAamp DNA Blood Mini kit. After blood collection by leukapheresis, PBMCs were isolated using Ficoll-Histopaque density gradient centrifugation and then cryopreserved in the vapor phase of liquid nitrogen. The CDR3 has 13 amino acids, counting the end cysteine and phenylalanine. Only the CDR3 region is kept as DNA, spanning 39 bases read in frame from base 1. In the germline V gene (reference sequence), CDR1 corresponds to LNHDA and CDR2 to SQIVND. V loses 5 bases of germline sequence and J loses 7 bases, and the interval between the two ends is 11 bases.

This sequence was found in a woman aged 40 to 49 in good health. Some clones in this sample may be carry-over from other donors' samples. The source material was PBMCs. The sequence links TRBV19 to TRBJ2-2; TRBD1 is a possible D gene, resting on 6 matching bases. The nucleotides are TGTGCCAGTAGTCCCGTCAGGGGCGGGGAGCTGTTTTTT. Its protein product is CASSPVRGGELFF.